The 10 T cell receptor beta chains listed next were all sequenced from one sample in a study of cytomegalovirus exposure and HLA in healthy donors. Vbeta (60) and Jbeta (13) primers were used in the PCR. Profiled with immunoSEQ multiplex PCR; TCRdb holds only in-frame clones, not every one. This table has approximately 91,000 clones, roughly nine tenths appearing once. Sequenced material: PBMCs. The receptors here all came from a man aged 30 to 39 in good health and CMV-seropositive.

The chain combines TRBV28 with TRBJ2-7; 11 nucleotides match TRBD1. The CDR3 totals 14 residues. Germline V CDR1 and CDR2: MDHEN, SYDVKM. The V and J ends lost 5 bases and 3 bases, in that order; junction bases with no gene match: 3. This chain's CDR3 is CASSPGTGGYEQYF. CDR3 bases: TGTGCCAGCAGTCCCGGGACAGGGGGCTACGAGCAGTACTTC.

The rearrangement joins TRBV14 to TRBJ2-3, with D maybe TRBD2 (5 bases). The CDR3 extends over 17 amino acids. The V end lost 5 bases, the J end lost 2 bases, and 20 bases lay between the germline ends. Looked up from germline, CDR1 is SGHDN and CDR2 is FVKESK. The CDR3 coding sequence is TGTGCCAGCAGCAAAGTTCCTTTTGGTAGCGTCACAGATACGCAGTATTTT. It yields the protein CASSKVPFGSVTDTQYF.

This rearrangement joins TRBV6-5 to TRBJ2-5; a possible D gene is TRBD1 (5 bases). Germline values: CDR1 MNHEY, CDR2 SVGAGI. Trimming cost V 0 bases and J 3 bases, with 8 bases left between them. The CDR3 length is 14 residues. The CDR3 sequence is CASSYSPGKETQYF. CDR3 nucleotide sequence: TGTGCCAGCAGTTACTCCCCAGGGAAAGAGACCCAGTACTTC.

About this clone itself: The sample carries other DNA sequences with the same CDR3. The chain uses TRBV18 and TRBJ2-7, with a weak D call TRBD2 (6 bases). The germline CDR1 and CDR2 sequences are KGHSH and LQKENI. This CDR3 has 12 amino acids. With 2 bases removed from V and 5 bases from J, the gap between germline ends came to 7 bases. The CDR3 coding sequence is TGTGCCAGCTCACCATCGGGAGACGAGCAGTACTTC. Translated: CASSPSGDEQYF.

The chain couples TRBV28 to TRBJ2-1; unclear D gene. The V end lost 3 bases, the J end lost 4 bases, and 10 bases lay between the germline ends. Germline V gives CDR1 MDHEN, CDR2 SYDVKM. The CDR3 is made up of 14 amino acids. For the CDR3, the DNA is TGTGCCAGCAGTTTGTTAGTTCGATACAATGAGCAGTTCTTC. Its protein product is CASSLLVRYNEQFF. Using reference TRBV28 and TRBJ2-1 for the parts outside the CDR3, the full variable domain is DVKVTQSSRYLVKRTGEKVFLECVQDMDHENMFWYRQDPGLGLRLIYFSYDVKMKEKGDIPEGYSVSREKKERFSLILESASTNQTSMYLCASSLLVRYNEQFFGPGTRLTVL.

This clone has only one observation. This chain uses TRBV11-2 with TRBJ2-7; D might be TRBD1 (6 bases). Per the germline V gene, CDR1 is SGHAT and CDR2 is FQNNGV. The CDR3 is made up of 17 amino acids. V was cut by 5 bases and J by 5 bases, with 25 bases left in between. The CDR3 spells CASSPLQGRNARHEQYF. CDR3 coding DNA: TGTGCCAGCAGCCCCCTCCAGGGGCGAAATGCTCGCCACGAGCAGTACTTC.

This chain links TRBV28 with TRBJ2-3; TRBD2 matches 8 bases. Trimming cost V 6 bases and J 5 bases; bases outside gene matches: 7. The CDR3 is made up of 14 amino acids. Per the germline V gene, CDR1 is MDHEN and CDR2 is SYDVKM. CDR3: CASSPRAGGDTQYF. CDR3 sequence (DNA): TGTGCCAGCAGCCCCCGGGCGGGAGGAGATACGCAGTATTTT.

The chain uses TRBV6-6 and TRBJ1-5; a possible D gene is TRBD1 (5 bases). The CDR3 loop spans 15 amino acids. Germline V gene lookup returns CDR1 MNHNY and CDR2 SVGAGI (reference sequence). The V end was cut by 5 bases, the J end by 6 bases, with 17 bases between. The CDR3: CASSTRTPQGQPQHF. CDR3 in DNA: TGTGCCAGCAGTACGCGGACACCACAAGGTCAGCCCCAGCATTTT.

The chain links TRBV25-1 to TRBJ2-1; perhaps TRBD2 as D (6 bases). V gave up 2 bases and J gave up 5 bases, with 16 bases separating them. Per germline, CDR1 MGHDK and CDR2 SYGVNS. The CDR3 is 16 residues long. As DNA, the CDR3 is TGTGCCAGCAGTGAAGACCGGTGGGGAGGTGACAATGAGCAGTTCTTC. Translated, it gives CASSEDRWGGDNEQFF.

V is TRBV4-1 and J is TRBJ1-2, with D possibly being TRBD1 (5 bases). The germline CDR1 and CDR2 sequences are MGHRA and YSYEKL. The CDR3 contains 17 residues. The V gene lost 2 bases and the J gene lost 5 bases, with 21 bases spanning the gap. The CDR3 reads CASSQILRRGLKYGYTF. The CDR3 bases are TGCGCCAGCAGCCAAATCTTGAGAAGGGGTCTGAAGTATGGCTACACCTTC.